This TCR beta chain was captured in a study of CD8 T cells in Susac syndrome. The RNA, roughly 0.45 to 1 ug, was put through reverse transcription using random hexamers. TCRdb itself ran the immunoSEQ multiplex PCR reads through MiXCR, one entry per CDR3 protein. The table records approximately 210,000 distinct CDR3 sequences, about 95% of them present only once. With 1 base removed from V and 5 bases from J, the gap between germline ends came to 11 bases. Germline V gene data show CDR1 as LGHDT and CDR2 as YNNKEL (reference sequence). The CDR3 extends over 14 amino acids. Sequencing was done on a sample of CD4+ T cells from PBMCs. The chain carries TRBV3-1 and TRBJ1-1, with D unclear. This receptor was obtained from a human donor with multiple sclerosis. The CDR3 reads CASSQGHLGTEAFF. CDR3 sequence (DNA): TGTGCCAGCAGCCAAGGTCACCTAGGGACTGAAGCTTTCTTT.